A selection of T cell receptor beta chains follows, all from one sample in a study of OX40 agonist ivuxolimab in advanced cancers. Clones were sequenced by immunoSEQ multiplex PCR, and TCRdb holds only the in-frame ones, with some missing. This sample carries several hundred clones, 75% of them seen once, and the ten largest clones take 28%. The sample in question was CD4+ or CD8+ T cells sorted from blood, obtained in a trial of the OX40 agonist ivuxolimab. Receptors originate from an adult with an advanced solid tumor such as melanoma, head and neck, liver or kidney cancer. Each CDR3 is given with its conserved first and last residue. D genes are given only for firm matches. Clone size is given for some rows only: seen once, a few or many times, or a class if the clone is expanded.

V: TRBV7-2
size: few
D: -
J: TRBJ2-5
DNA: TGTGCCAGCAGCCCCGGGACCGGGATTAGTGAGACCCAGTACTTC
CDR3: CASSPGTGISETQYF

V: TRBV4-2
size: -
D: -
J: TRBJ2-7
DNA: TGTGCCAGCAGCCAAGGGGCGGGCCCGTCCTACGAGCAGTACTTC
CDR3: CASSQGAGPSYEQYF

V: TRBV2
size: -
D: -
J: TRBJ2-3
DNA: TGTGCCAGCAGTGGCAAGCGGAGCACAGATACGCAGTATTTT
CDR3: CASSGKRSTDTQYF

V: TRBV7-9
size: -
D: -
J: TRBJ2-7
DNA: TGTGCCAGCAGCTTAGTTGGGGCTGGATCCTACGAGCAGTACTTC
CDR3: CASSLVGAGSYEQYF

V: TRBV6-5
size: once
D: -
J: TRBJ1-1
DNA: TGTGCCAGCATAAGGGGCGGGGGATGGTCCACTGAAGCTTTCTTT
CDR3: CASIRGGGWSTEAFF

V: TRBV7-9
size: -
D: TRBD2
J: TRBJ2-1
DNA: TGTGCCAGCAGCAGGGGACTAGCGGGAAAACAATACAATGAGCAGTTCTTC
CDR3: CASSRGLAGKQYNEQFF

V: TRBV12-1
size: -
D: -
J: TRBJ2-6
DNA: TGTGCCAGCAGCATACGTCATGTAGGACAAAGTCGGGCCAACGTCCTGACTTTC
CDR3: CASSIRHVGQSRANVLTF

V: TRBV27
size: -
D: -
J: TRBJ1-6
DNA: TGTGCCAGCAGCGGGGGGCGCGTTGGTTCACCCCTCCACTTT
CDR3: CASSGGRVGSPLHF

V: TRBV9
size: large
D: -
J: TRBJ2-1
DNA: TGTGCCAGCAGCTCCTCGGAGGGCCTAAATGAGCAGTTCTTC
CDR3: CASSSSEGLNEQFF

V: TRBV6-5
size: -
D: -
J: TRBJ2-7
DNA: TGTGCCAGCAGTTACGGGCAGGGGGGGCCTCTCGAGCAGTACTTC
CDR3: CASSYGQGGPLEQYF

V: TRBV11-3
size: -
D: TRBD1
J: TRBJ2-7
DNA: TGTGCCAGCAGCTTAGGCGTCCAGGGGGCATACGAGCAGTACTTC
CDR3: CASSLGVQGAYEQYF

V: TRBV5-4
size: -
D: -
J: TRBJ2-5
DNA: TGTGCCAGCAACCTGAACAACCAAGAGACCCAGTACTTC
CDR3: CASNLNNQETQYF

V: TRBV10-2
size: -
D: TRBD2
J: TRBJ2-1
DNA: TGCGCCAGCAGGAGAGGGACTAGCGGGAGTACGGGCTACAATGAGCAGTTCTTC
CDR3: CASRRGTSGSTGYNEQFF

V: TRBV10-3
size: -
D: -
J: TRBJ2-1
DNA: TGTGCCATCAGTGATCCCGGGAAATCCTACAATGAGCAGTTCTTC
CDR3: CAISDPGKSYNEQFF

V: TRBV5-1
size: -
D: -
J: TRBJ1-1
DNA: TGCGCCAGCAGCAACCAAGGGGATACTGAAGCTTTCTTT
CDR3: CASSNQGDTEAFF

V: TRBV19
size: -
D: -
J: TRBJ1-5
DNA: TGTGCCAGTAGTACTCATAGCAATCAGCCCCAGCATTTT
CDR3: CASSTHSNQPQHF

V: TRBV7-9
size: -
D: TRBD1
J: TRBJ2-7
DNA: TGTGCCAGCAGTCCAGGGGGTAGCCAGCTTGCCACGGAGTACTTC
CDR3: CASSPGGSQLATEYF

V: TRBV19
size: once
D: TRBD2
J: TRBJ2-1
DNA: TGTGCCAGTAGAGAGGGTAGCGGGCCCAATGAGCAGTTCTTC
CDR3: CASREGSGPNEQFF

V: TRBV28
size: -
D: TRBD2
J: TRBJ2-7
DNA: TGTGCCAGCAGTTCCCCCCGCGGGGAGCGGGGGGGGCTCTACGAGCAGTACTTC
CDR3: CASSSPRGERGGLYEQYF

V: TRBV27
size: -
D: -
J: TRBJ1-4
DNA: TGTGCCAGCCAGGGGACAACTAATGAAAAACTGTTTTTT
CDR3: CASQGTTNEKLFF

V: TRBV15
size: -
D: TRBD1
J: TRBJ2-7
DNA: TGTGCCACCAGCAAGGACAGGGGGCCCTACGAGCAGTACTTC
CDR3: CATSKDRGPYEQYF

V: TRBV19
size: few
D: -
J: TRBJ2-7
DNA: TGTGCCAGTAGCCCCTCCTTAGAATTCCGCTACGAGCAGTACTTC
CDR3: CASSPSLEFRYEQYF

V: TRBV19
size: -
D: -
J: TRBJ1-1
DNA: TGTGCCAGTAGTAGGGATAAGGGCAGGGAAGCTTTCTTT
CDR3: CASSRDKGREAFF

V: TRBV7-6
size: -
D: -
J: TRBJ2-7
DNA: TGTGCCAGCAGTTTTACGGACAGTGGCGGGGACGAGCAGTACTTC
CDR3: CASSFTDSGGDEQYF

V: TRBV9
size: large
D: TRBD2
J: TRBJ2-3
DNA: TGTGCCAGCAGCAGTCCTGAGGGGAGCGGGAGCATCACAGATACGCAGTATTTT
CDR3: CASSSPEGSGSITDTQYF

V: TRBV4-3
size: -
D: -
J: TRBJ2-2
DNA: TGCGCCAGCAGCCAAGGCGGCAGTCTTACCGGGGAGCTGTTTTTT
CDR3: CASSQGGSLTGELFF

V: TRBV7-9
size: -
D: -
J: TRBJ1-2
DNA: TGTGCCAGCAGCGGGGGGACCATCTTCTATGGCTACACCTTC
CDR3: CASSGGTIFYGYTF

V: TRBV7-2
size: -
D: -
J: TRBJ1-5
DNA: TGTGCCAGCAGCCTACAGGCCCTTAGCAATCAGCCCCAGCATTTT
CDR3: CASSLQALSNQPQHF

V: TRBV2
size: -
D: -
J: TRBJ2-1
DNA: TGTGCCAGCAGACCGGGAGAAAACAATGAGCAGTTCTTC
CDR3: CASRPGENNEQFF

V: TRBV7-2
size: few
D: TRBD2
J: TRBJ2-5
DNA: TGTGCCAGCAGCCTGCGGGGGGGGACGGAGACCCAGTACTTC
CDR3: CASSLRGGTETQYF

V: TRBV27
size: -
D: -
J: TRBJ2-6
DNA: TGTGCCAGCAGTAGTGCAATCTGGCTACAAAGTCGAGCCAACGTCCTGACTTTC
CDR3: CASSSAIWLQSRANVLTF

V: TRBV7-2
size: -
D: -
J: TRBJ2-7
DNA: TGTGCCAGCAGCTTAGAGAACGGATACGAGCAGTACTTC
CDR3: CASSLENGYEQYF

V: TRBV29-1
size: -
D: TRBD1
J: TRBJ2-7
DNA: TGCAGCGTTGAAGATCCGGGACAGGAAAACTACGAGCAGTACTTC
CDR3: CSVEDPGQENYEQYF

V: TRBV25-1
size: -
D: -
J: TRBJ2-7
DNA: TGTGCCAGCAGTGTGGGGGCCTACGAGCAGTACTTC
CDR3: CASSVGAYEQYF

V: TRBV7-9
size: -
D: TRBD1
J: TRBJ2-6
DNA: TGTGCCAGCAGCCCCCCCGGGACAGGTGATGCTGGGGCCAACGTCCTGACTTTC
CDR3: CASSPPGTGDAGANVLTF

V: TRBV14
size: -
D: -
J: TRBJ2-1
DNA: TGTGCCAGCAGCCAAGCTCCGGGACTCGGCTACAATGAGCAGTTCTTC
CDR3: CASSQAPGLGYNEQFF

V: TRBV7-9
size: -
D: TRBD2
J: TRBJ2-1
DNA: TGTGCCAGCAGCCCTCCGGGAGCGGGAGGGCCCGATGAGCAGTTCTTC
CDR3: CASSPPGAGGPDEQFF

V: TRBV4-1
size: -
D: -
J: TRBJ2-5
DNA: TGCGCCAGCAGCCAAGAATCAGGGGCAGAGACCCAGTACTTC
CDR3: CASSQESGAETQYF

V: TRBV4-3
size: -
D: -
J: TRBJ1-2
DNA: TGCGCCAGCAGCCACGAAGGACAGAGAGCTAACTATGGCTACACCTTC
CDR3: CASSHEGQRANYGYTF

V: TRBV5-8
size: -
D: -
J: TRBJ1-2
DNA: TGTGCCAGCAGCGGGGGGACCATCTTCTATGGCTACACCTTC
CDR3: CASSGGTIFYGYTF

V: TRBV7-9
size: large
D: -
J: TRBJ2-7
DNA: TGTGCCAGCAGCTTAGTTGGGGCTGGATCCTACGAGCAGTACTTC
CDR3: CASSLVGAGSYEQYF

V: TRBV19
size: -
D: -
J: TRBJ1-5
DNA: TGTGCCAGTACCTATCAGGGGAATCAGCCCCAGCATTTT
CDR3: CASTYQGNQPQHF

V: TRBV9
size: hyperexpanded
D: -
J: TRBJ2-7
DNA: TGTGCCAGCAGCGATCTGGGGACGGGCTCGCACGAGCAGTACTTC
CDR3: CASSDLGTGSHEQYF

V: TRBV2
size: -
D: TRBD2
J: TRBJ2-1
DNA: TGTGCCAGCAGTAGACTAGCGGGAGCCCACAATGAGCAGTTCTTC
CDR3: CASSRLAGAHNEQFF

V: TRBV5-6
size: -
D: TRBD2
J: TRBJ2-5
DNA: TGTGCCAGCAGCTTGGCTACAGGCGGGAGCCGTCAAGAGACCCAGTACTTC
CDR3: CASSLATGGSRQETQYF

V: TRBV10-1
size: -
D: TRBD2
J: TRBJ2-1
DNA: TGCGCCAGCAGTGAGCAGCTAGCGGGAGTTAACAATGAGCAGTTCTTC
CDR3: CASSEQLAGVNNEQFF

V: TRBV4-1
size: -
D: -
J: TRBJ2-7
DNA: TGCGCCAGCAGCCAAACTGGCTACGAGCAGTACTTC
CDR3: CASSQTGYEQYF

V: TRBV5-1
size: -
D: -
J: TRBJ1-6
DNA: TGCGCCAGCAGCACCGACCCGCCGAATTCACCCCTCCACTTT
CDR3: CASSTDPPNSPLHF

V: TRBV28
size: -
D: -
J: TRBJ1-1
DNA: TGTGCCAGCAGTTCGGGGTATGAAGCTTTCTTT
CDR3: CASSSGYEAFF

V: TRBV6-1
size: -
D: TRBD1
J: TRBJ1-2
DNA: TGTGCCAGTCACGGACAGGCCCGATTTTATGGCTACACCTTC
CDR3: CASHGQARFYGYTF

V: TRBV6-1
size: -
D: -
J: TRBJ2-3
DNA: TGTGCCAGCAGCTCACTTCGACTAGAAACAGATACGCAGTATTTT
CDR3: CASSSLRLETDTQYF

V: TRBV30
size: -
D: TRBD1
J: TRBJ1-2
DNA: TGTGCCTGGGAGCAGGACAGGGGGCTGTATGGCTACACCTTC
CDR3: CAWEQDRGLYGYTF

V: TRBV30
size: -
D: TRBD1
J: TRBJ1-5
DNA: TGTGCCTGGAGTGACACTGGGGACAGGCCCCAGCATTTT
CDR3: CAWSDTGDRPQHF

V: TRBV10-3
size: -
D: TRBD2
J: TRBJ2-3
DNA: TGTGCCATCAATAGCGGGTCTCGGGCAGATACGCAGTATTTT
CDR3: CAINSGSRADTQYF

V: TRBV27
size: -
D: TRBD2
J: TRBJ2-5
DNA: TGTGCCAGCAGTCCCTCCCTAGGGAGGGACCAAGAGACCCAGTACTTC
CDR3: CASSPSLGRDQETQYF

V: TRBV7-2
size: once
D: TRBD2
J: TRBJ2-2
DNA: TGTGCCAGCAGCTTAGACCCTAAGGGACTAGCGAGCACCGGGGAGCTGTTTTTT
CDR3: CASSLDPKGLASTGELFF

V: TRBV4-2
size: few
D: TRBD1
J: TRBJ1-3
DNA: TGTGCCAGCAGCCAAGATGGGACAGTCTCTGGAAACACCATATATTTT
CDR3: CASSQDGTVSGNTIYF

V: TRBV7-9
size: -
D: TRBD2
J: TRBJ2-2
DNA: TGTGCCAGCAGCTCCACTAGCGGGAGCTTGGCTTCCGGGGAGCTGTTTTTT
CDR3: CASSSTSGSLASGELFF

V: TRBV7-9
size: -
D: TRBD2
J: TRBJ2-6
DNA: TGTGCCAGCAGCCCCCCGGGAGGGAGTTCTGGGGCCAACGTCCTGACTTTC
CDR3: CASSPPGGSSGANVLTF